This T cell receptor beta chain is from a study of ipilimumab plus nivolumab after autologous stem cell transplantation. For the study at large: Myeloma cases were transplant-naive high-risk or relapsed within 3 years post first autologous transplant. Broader study findings: Per the authors, repertoire, Treg and microbiota data justify further study.

To note about this clone: Its antigen is as yet unknown.

Profiled with immunoSEQ multiplex PCR; TCRdb holds only in-frame clones, not every one. The table has some 41,000 clones, more than 85% seen once. The junction had 3 bases not matched to a gene; V was cut back by 3 bases and J by 4 bases. Per the germline V gene, CDR1 is SGHKS and CDR2 is YYEKEE (reference sequence). CDR3 length: 14 amino acids. V gene TRBV5-5 combines with J gene TRBJ2-3, with TRBD1 matching 9 bases. The TCR sequence derives from a male donor with multiple myeloma. The sample was PBMCs, taken in a trial of ipilimumab plus nivolumab as post-transplant consolidation. The chain's CDR3 is CASSWDRAADTQYF. The CDR3 nucleotides are TGTGCCAGCAGCTGGGACAGGGCCGCAGATACGCAGTATTTT.